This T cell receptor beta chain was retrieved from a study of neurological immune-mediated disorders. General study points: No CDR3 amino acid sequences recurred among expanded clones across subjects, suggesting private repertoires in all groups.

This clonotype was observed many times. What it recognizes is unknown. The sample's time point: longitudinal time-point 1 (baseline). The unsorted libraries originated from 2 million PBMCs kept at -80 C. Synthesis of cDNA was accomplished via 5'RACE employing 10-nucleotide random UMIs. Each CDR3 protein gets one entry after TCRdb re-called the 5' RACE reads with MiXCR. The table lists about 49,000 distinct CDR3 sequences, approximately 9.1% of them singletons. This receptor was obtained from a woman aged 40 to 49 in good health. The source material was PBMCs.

CDR3 amino acids: CASSVGILVTGNTEAFF. CDR3 coding DNA: TGTGCCAGCAGCGTAGGGATCCTTGTGACAGGGAACACTGAAGCTTTCTTT. J is TRBJ1-1 and V is TRBV9; the D gene is possibly TRBD1 (6 bases). The CDR3 contains 17 residues. Germline V gives CDR1 SGDLS, CDR2 YYNGEE. V lost 0 bases and J 1 base, leaving 16 bases between the germline ends.